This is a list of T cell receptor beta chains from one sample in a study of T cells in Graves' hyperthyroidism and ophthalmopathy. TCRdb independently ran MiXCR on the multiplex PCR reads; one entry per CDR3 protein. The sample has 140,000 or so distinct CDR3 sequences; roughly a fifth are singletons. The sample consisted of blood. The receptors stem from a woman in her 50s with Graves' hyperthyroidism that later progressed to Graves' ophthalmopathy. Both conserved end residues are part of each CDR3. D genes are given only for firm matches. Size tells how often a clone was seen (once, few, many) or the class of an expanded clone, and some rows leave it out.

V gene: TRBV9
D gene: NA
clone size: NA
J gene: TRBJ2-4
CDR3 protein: CASSVGVGSKNIQYF
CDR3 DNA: TGTGCCAGCAGCGTAGGGGTGGGATCCAAAAACATTCAGTACTTC

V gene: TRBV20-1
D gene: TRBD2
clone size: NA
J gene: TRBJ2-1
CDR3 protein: CSVDTSGNNEQFF
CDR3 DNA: TGCAGTGTGGATACTAGCGGAAACAATGAGCAGTTCTTC

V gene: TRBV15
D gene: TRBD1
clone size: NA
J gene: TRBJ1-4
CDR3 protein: CATSSDRGREKLFF
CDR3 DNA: TGTGCCACCAGCAGTGACAGGGGCCGTGAAAAACTGTTTTTT

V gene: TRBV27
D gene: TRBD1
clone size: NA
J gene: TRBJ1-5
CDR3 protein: CASSPLTGTGGWPGGQPQHF
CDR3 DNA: TGTGCCAGCAGCCCCCTGACCGGGACAGGGGGTTGGCCTGGGGGGCAGCCCCAGCATTTT

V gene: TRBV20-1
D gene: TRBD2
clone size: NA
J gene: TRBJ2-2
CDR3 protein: CSARDPFRTSGSGELFF
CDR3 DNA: TGCAGTGCTAGAGATCCTTTTAGGACTAGCGGGAGTGGGGAGCTGTTTTTT

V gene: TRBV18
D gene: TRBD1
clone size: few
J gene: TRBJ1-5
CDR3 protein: CASSPEGQGNQPQHF
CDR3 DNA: TGTGCCAGCTCACCAGAGGGACAGGGTAATCAGCCCCAGCATTTT

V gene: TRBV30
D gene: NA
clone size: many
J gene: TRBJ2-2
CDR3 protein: CAWSVGRVGKNTGELFF
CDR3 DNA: TGTGCCTGGAGTGTAGGTAGAGTCGGGAAGAACACCGGGGAGCTGTTTTTT

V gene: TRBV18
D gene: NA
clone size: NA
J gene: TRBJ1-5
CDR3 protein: CASSRRTGYSNQPQHF
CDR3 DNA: TGTGCCAGCTCGAGAAGGACCGGGTATAGTAATCAGCCCCAGCATTTT

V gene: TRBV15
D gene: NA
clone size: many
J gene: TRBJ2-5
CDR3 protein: CATSRGGAQETQYF
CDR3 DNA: TGTGCCACCAGCAGGGGGGGGGCCCAAGAGACCCAGTACTTC

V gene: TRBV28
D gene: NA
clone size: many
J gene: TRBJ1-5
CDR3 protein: CASSLDGSTNF
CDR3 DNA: TGTGCCAGCAGTTTGGACGGCTCTACTAATTTT

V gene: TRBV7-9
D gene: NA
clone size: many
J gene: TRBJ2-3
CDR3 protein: CASSLAGDRRTQYF
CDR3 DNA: TGTGCCAGCAGCTTAGCGGGAGACCGGCGGACGCAGTATTTT

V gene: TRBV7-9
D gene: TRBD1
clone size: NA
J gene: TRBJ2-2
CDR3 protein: CASSHLGTGNTGELFF
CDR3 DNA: TGTGCCAGCAGTCACCTCGGGACAGGGAACACCGGGGAGCTGTTTTTT

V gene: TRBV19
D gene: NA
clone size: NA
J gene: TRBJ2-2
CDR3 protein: CASRSGELFF
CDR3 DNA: TGTGCCAGTAGATCCGGGGAGCTGTTTTTT

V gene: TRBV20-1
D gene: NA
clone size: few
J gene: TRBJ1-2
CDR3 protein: CSARVPTVGYTF
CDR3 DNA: TGCAGTGCTAGAGTCCCGACAGTTGGCTACACCTTC

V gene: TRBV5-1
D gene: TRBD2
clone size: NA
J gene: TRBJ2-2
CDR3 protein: CASSLAGDVGELFF
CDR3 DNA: TGCGCCAGCAGCTTAGCGGGAGATGTCGGGGAGCTGTTTTTT

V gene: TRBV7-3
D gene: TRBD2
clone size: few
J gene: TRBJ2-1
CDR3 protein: CASSHGTSGRNEQFF
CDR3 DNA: TGTGCCAGCAGCCACGGGACTAGCGGGAGAAATGAGCAGTTCTTC

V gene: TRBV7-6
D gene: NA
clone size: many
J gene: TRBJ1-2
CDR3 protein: CASSSLTLGYGYTF
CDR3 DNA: TGTGCCAGCAGCTCGTTGACACTGGGCTATGGCTACACCTTC

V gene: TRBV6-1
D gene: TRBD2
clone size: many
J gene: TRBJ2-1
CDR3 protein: CASSTTSGGFYNEQFF
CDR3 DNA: TGTGCCAGCAGCACGACTAGCGGGGGGTTTTACAATGAGCAGTTCTTC

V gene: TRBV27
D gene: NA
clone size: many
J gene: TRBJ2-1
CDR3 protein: CASRPSGGLYNEQFF
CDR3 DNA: TGTGCCAGCAGACCCAGTGGCGGCCTGTACAATGAGCAGTTCTTC

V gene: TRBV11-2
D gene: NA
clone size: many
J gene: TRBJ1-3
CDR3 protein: CASSFPYRAPAAGNTIYF
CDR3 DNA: TGTGCCAGCAGCTTTCCATACAGGGCGCCAGCGGCTGGAAACACCATATATTTT

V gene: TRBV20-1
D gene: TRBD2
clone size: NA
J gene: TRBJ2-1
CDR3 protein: CSAGSNLAGGLNEQFF
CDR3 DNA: TGCAGTGCTGGTTCTAATCTAGCGGGAGGGTTGAATGAGCAGTTCTTC

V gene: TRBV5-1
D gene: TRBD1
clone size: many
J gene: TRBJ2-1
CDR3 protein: CASSSRTGTGHNEQFF
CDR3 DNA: TGCGCCAGCAGCTCACGAACCGGGACAGGTCACAATGAGCAGTTCTTC

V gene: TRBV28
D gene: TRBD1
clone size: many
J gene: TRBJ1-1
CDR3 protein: CAGKTGMNTEAFF
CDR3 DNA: TGTGCCGGCAAGACAGGGATGAACACTGAAGCTTTCTTT

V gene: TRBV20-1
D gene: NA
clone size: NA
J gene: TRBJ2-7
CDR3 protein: CSARDLQGLVQYF
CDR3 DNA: TGCAGTGCTAGAGACTTACAGGGTTTGGTGCAGTACTTC

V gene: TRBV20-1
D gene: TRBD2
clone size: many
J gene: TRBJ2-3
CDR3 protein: CSARPSGSPGTDTQYF
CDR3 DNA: TGCAGTGCTAGACCTAGCGGGAGTCCGGGCACAGATACGCAGTATTTT

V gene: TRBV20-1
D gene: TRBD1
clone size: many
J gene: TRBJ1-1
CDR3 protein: CSAPHDRAVTEAFF
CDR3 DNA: TGCAGTGCTCCGCACGACAGGGCGGTCACTGAAGCTTTCTTT

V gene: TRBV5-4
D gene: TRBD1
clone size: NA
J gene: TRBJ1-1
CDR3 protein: CASSGQGGGTEAFF
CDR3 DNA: TGTGCCAGCAGCGGTCAGGGGGGGGGCACTGAAGCTTTCTTT

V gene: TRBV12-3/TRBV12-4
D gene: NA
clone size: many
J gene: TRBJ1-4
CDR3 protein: CASSAAGRLRDEKLFF
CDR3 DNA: TGTGCCAGCAGTGCCGCCGGACGGCTCCGTGATGAAAAACTGTTTTTT

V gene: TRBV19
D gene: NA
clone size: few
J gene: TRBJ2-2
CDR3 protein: CASNGGISKPGELFF
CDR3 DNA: TGTGCCAGTAATGGCGGCATATCGAAACCCGGGGAGCTGTTTTTT

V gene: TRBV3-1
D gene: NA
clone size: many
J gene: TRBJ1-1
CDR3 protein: CASSQIDTEAFF
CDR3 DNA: TGTGCCAGCAGCCAGATAGACACTGAAGCTTTCTTT

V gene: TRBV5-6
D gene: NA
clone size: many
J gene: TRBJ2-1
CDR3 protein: CASSLGPPSSYNEQFF
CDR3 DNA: TGTGCCAGCAGCTTGGGGCCCCCGAGCTCCTACAATGAGCAGTTCTTC

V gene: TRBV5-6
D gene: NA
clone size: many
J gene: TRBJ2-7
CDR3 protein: CASSSLVPTYEQYF
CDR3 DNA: TGTGCCAGCAGCTCCCTCGTTCCTACCTACGAGCAGTACTTC

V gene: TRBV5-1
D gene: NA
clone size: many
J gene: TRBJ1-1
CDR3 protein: CASSLVVNTEAFF
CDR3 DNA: TGCGCCAGCAGCTTGGTGGTGAACACTGAAGCTTTCTTT

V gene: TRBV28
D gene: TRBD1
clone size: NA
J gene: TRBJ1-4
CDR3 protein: CASSPTGGMDEKLFF
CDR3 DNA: TGTGCCAGCAGCCCGACAGGGGGCATGGACGAAAAACTGTTTTTT

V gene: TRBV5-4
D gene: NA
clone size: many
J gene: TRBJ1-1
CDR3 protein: CASSPERGLGTEAFF
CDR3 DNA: TGTGCCAGCAGCCCGGAAAGAGGGCTGGGGACTGAAGCTTTCTTT

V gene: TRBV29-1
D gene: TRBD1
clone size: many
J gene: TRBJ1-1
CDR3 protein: CSVEQGAGMNTEAFF
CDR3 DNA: TGCAGCGTGGAACAGGGGGCAGGCATGAACACTGAAGCTTTCTTT

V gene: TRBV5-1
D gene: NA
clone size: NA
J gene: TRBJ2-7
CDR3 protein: CASSLGAVFGEQYF
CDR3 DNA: TGCGCCAGCAGCTTGGGAGCGGTGTTCGGCGAGCAGTACTTC

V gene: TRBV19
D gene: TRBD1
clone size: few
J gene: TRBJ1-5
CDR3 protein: CASSTGQGRSNQPQHF
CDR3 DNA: TGTGCCAGTAGTACCGGACAGGGCCGGAGCAATCAGCCCCAGCATTTT

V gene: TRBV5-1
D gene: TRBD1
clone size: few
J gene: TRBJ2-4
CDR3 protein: CASSPRQGAKNIQYF
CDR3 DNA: TGCGCCAGCAGCCCTCGACAGGGAGCCAAAAACATTCAGTACTTC

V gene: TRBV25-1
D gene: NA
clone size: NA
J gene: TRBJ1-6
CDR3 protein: CASSPGERTLHF
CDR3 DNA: TGTGCCAGCAGTCCCGGGGAAAGGACCCTCCACTTT

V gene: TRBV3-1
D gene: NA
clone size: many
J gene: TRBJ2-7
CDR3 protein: CASSRDLLSEQYF
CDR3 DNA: TGTGCCAGCAGCCGGGACTTACTCTCCGAGCAGTACTTC

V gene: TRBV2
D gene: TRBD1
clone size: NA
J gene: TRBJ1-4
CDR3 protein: CASSPGTVNEKLFF
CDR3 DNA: TGTGCCAGCAGCCCCGGGACAGTTAATGAAAAACTGTTTTTT

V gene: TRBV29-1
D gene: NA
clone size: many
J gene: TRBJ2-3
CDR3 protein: CSVEIGAADTQYF
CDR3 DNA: TGCAGCGTTGAAATTGGGGCGGCAGATACGCAGTATTTT

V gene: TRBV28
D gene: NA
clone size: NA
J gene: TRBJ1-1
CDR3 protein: CASSFRWMNTEAFF
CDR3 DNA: TGTGCCAGCAGTTTTAGGTGGATGAACACTGAAGCTTTCTTT

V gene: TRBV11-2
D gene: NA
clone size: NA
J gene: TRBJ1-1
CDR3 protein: CASSLVVGNTEAFF
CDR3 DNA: TGTGCCAGCAGCTTAGTTGTGGGGAACACTGAAGCTTTCTTT

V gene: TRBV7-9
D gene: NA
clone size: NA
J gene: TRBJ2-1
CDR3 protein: CASSSQVGRPSFNEQFF
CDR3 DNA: TGTGCCAGCAGCTCCCAGGTGGGCAGACCCTCCTTCAATGAGCAGTTCTTC

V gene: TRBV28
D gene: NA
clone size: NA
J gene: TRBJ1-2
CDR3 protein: CASVLGVGIYGYTF
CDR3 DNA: TGTGCCAGCGTACTTGGCGTGGGGATCTATGGCTACACCTTC

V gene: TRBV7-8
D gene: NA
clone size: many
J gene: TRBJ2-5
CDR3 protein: CASSPREAVFETQYF
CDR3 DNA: TGTGCCAGCAGCCCCCGGGAAGCAGTTTTCGAGACCCAGTACTTC

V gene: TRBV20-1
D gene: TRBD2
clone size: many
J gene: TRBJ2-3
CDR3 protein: CSASGGLADHTQYF
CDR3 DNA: TGCAGTGCCTCAGGGGGACTAGCGGACCATACGCAGTATTTT

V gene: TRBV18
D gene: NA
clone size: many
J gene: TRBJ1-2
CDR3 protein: CASSPRDISNYGYTF
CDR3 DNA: TGTGCCAGCTCACCACGAGATATTTCTAACTATGGCTACACCTTC